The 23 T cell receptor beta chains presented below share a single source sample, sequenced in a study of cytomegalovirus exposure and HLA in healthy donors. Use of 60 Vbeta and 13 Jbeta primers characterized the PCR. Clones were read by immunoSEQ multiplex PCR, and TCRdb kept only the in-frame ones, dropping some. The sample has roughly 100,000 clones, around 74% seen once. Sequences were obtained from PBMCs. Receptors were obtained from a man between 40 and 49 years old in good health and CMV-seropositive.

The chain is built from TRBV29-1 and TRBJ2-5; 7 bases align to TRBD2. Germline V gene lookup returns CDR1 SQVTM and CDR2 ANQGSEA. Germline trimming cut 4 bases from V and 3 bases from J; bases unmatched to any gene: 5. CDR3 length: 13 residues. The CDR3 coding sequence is TGCAGCGTTGCTACTAGCGTAAAAGAGACCCAGTACTTC. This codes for CSVATSVKETQYF.

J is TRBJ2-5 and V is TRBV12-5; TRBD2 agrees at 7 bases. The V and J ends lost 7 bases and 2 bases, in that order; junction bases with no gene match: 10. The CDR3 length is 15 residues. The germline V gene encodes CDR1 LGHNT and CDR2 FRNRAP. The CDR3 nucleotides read TGTGCTAGTGTCTCAGGGCCGGGGGGACAAGAGACCCAGTACTTC. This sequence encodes CASVSGPGGQETQYF.

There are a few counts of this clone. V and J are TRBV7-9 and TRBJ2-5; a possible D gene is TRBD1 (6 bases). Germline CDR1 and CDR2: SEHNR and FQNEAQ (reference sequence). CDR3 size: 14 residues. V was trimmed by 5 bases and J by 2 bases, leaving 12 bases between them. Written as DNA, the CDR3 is TGTGCCAGCAGCCCGGACAGTTGGCAAGAGACCCAGTACTTC. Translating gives CASSPDSWQETQYF. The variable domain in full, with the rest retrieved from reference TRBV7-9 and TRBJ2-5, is DTGVSQNPRHKITKRGQNVTFRCDPISEHNRLYWYRQTLGQGPEFLTYFQNEAQLEKSRLLSDRFSAERPKGSFSTLEIQRTEQGDSAMYLCASSPDSWQETQYFGPGTRLLVL.

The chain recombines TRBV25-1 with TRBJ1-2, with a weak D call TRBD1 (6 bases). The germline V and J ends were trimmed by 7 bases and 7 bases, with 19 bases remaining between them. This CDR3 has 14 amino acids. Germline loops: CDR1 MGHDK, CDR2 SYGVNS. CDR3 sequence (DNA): TGTGCCAGCACCTTGGGGGCCGGGTGGGGTGGCTACACCTTC. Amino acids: CASTLGAGWGGYTF.

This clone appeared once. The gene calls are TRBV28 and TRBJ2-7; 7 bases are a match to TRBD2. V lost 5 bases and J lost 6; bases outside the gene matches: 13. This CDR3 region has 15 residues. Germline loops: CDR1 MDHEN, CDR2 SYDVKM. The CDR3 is CASSGTSVQLGEQYF. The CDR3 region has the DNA TGTGCCAGCAGTGGAACTAGCGTACAACTGGGCGAGCAGTACTTC.

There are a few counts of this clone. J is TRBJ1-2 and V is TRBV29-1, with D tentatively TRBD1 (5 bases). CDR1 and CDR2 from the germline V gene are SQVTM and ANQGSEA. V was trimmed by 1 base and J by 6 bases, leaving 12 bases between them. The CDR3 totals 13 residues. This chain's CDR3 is CSVEAGGIHGYTF. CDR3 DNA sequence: TGCAGCGTTGAAGCTGGGGGGATCCATGGCTACACCTTC.

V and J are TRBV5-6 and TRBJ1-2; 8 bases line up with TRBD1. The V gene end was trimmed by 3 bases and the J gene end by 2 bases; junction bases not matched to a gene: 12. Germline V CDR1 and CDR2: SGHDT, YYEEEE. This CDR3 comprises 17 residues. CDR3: CASSSRQGIFQNYGYTF. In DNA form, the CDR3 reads TGTGCCAGCAGCTCTCGACAGGGGATTTTTCAGAACTATGGCTACACCTTC. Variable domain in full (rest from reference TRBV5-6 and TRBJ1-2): DAGVTQSPTHLIKTRGQQVTLRCSPKSGHDTVSWYQQALGQGPQFIFQYYEEEERQRGNFPDRFSGHQFPNYSSELNVNALLLGDSALYLCASSSRQGIFQNYGYTFGSGTRLTVV.

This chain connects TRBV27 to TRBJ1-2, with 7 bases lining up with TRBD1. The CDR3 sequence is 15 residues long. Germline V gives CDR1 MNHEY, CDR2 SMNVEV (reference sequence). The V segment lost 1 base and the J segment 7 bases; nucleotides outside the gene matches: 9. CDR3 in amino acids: CASSLFGGQLTGYTF. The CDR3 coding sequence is TGTGCCAGCAGTTTATTCGGGGGACAGCTAACTGGCTACACCTTC.

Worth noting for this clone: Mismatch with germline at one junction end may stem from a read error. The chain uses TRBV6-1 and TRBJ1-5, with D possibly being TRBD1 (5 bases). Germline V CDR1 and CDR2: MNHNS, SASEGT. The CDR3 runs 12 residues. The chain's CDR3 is CASSERGQAQHF. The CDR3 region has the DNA TGTGCCAGCAGTGAAAGGGGTCAGGCCCAGCATTTT.

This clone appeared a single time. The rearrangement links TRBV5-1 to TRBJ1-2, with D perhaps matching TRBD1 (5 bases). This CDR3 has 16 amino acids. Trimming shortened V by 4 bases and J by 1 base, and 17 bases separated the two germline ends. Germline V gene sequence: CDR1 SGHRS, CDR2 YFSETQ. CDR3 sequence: CASSPQTANHNYGYTF. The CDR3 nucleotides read TGCGCCAGCAGCCCCCAGACAGCGAACCATAACTATGGCTACACCTTC. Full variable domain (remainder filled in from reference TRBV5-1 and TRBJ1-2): KAGVTQTPRYLIKTRGQQVTLSCSPISGHRSVSWYQQTPGQGLQFLFEYFSETQRNKGNFPGRFSGRQFSNSRSEMNVSTLELGDSALYLCASSPQTANHNYGYTFGSGTRLTVV.

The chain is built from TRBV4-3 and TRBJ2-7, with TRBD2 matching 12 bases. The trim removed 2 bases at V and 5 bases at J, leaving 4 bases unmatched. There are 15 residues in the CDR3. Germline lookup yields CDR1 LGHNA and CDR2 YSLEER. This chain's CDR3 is CASSQRLAGDHEQYF. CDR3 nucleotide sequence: TGCGCCAGCAGCCAACGACTAGCGGGGGACCACGAGCAGTACTTC.

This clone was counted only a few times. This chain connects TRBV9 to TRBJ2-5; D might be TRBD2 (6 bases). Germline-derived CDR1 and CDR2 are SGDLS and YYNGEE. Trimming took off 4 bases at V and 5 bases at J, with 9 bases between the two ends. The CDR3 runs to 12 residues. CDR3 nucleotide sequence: TGTGCCAGCAGCTCGGAGGGGGAGACCCAGTACTTC. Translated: CASSSEGETQYF.

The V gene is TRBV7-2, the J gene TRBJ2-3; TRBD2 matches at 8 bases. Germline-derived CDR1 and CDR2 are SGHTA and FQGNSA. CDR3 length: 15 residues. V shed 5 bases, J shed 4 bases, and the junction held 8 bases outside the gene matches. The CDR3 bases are TGTGCCAGCAGCCCTATGGGGCGGGGGGCAGATACGCAGTATTTT. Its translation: CASSPMGRGADTQYF. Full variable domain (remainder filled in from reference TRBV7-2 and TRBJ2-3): GAGVSQSPSNKVTEKGKDVELRCDPISGHTALYWYRQSLGQGLEFLIYFQGNSAPDKSGLPSDRFSAERTGGSVSTLTIQRTQQEDSAVYLCASSPMGRGADTQYFGPGTRLTVL.

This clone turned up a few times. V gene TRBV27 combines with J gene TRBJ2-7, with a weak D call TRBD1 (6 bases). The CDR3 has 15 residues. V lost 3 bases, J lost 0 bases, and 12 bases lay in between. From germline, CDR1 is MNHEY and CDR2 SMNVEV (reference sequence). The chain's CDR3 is CASSFQGQTSYEQYF. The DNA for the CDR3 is TGTGCCAGCAGTTTTCAAGGACAGACCTCCTACGAGCAGTACTTC.

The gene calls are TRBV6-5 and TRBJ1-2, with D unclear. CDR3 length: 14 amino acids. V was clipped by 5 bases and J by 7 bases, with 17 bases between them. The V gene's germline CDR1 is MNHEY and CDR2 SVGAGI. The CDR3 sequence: CASSPELSGAGYTF. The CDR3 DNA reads TGTGCCAGCAGTCCCGAATTGTCCGGTGCTGGCTACACCTTC.

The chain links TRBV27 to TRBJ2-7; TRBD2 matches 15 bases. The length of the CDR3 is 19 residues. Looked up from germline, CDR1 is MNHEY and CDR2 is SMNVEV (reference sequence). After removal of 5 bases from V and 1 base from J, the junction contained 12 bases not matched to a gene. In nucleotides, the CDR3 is TGTGCCAGCAGTGCCCGGGGCGGACTAGCGGGAGGGAGTTCCTACGAGCAGTACTTC. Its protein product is CASSARGGLAGGSSYEQYF.

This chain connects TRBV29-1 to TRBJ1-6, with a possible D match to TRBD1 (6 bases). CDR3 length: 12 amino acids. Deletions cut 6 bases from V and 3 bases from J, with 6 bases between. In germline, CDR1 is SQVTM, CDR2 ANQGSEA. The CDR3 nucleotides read TGCAGCGTAGGGGGCTATAATTCACCCCTCCACTTT. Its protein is CSVGGYNSPLHF.

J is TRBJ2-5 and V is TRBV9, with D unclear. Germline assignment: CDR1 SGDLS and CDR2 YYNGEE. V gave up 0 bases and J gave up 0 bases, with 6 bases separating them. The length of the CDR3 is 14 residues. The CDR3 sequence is CASSVAPDQETQYF. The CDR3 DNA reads TGTGCCAGCAGCGTAGCTCCGGACCAAGAGACCCAGTACTTC.

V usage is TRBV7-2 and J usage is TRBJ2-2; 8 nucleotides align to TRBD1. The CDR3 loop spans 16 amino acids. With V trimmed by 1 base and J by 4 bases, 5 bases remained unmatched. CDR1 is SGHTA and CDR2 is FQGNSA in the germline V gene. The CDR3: CASSLGVGQGTGELFF. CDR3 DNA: TGTGCCAGCAGCTTAGGTGTTGGACAGGGCACCGGGGAGCTGTTTTTT.

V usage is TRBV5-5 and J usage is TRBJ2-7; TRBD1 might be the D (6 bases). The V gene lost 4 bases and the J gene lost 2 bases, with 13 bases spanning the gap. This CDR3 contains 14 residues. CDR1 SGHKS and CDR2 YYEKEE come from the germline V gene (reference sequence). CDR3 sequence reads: CASSIRTATYEQYF. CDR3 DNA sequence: TGTGCCAGCAGCATCCGGACAGCTACCTACGAGCAGTACTTC.

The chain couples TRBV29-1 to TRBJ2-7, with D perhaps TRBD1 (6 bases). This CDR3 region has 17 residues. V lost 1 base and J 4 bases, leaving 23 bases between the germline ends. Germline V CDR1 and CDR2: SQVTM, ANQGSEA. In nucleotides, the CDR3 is TGCAGCGTTGAAGGCGGGTCTATCGGAACAGGGCGATACGAGCAGTACTTC. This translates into CSVEGGSIGTGRYEQYF.

In nucleotides, the CDR3 is TGTGCCAGCAGTTACGGCAGGGCCAAAAACATTCAGTACTTC. Residues: CASSYGRAKNIQYF. The rearrangement links TRBV6-5 to TRBJ2-4; D is unclear. The CDR3 has 14 residues. CDR1 MNHEY and CDR2 SVGAGI come from the germline V gene. V lost 2 bases and J 1 base, leaving 6 bases between the germline ends.

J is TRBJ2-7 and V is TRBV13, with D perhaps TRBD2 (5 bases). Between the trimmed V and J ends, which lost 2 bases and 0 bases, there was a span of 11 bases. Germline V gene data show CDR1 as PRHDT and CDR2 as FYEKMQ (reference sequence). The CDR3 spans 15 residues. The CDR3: CASSLSPGNSYEQYF. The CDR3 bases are TGTGCCAGCAGCTTATCACCCGGGAACTCCTACGAGCAGTACTTC.